One and the same sample provided the 24 T cell receptor beta chains below, sequenced in a study of post-analysis software for immune sequencing data. These receptors have no identified antigens. cDNA libraries for TCR beta contained unique molecular identifiers. From the PCR reads, TCRdb called clonotypes with MiXCR, one entry per CDR3 protein. This sample has about 180,000 distinct CDR3 sequences; approximately 31% occur once, and the top ten carry over 1.2%. The study, taken as a whole, reports: With TRBV5-6, TRBV5-1 and TRBV20-1 included, 4 to 6 TRBV segments were more frequent in patients than in controls.

Sequencing used blood. The receptors come from a girl between 10 and 17 years old with multiple sclerosis.

This clonotype appeared a few times. The V gene is TRBV21-1, the J gene TRBJ1-1; the table's D gene call, TRBD1, was not cross checked with the DNA. TRBV21-1 is listed as a pseudogene. The CDR3 sequence is 17 residues long. CDR3 coding DNA: TGTGCCAGCAGCAGCCCGGAGCCCATCCGCATGAACACTGAAGCTTTCTTT. Translation: CASSSPEPIRMNTEAFF.

Comment on this clonotype: This may arise from a read error, as a much more abundant clone is one base away. CDR3 amino acids: CASSFRVQRETQCF. The CDR3 DNA follows: TGTGCCAGCAGTTTCAGGGTCCAGCGGGAGACCCAGTGCTTC. The V gene is TRBV12-3 or TRBV12-4, the J gene TRBJ2-5, with 8 bases that match TRBD2. CDR3 size: 14 residues.

In its sample, this clonotype was seen many times. The chain links TRBV7-9 to TRBJ2-4; D perhaps matches TRBD2 (7 bases). Germline assignment: CDR1 SEHNR and CDR2 FQNEAQ (reference sequence). Between the trimmed V and J ends, which lost 1 base and 1 base, there was a span of 14 bases. This CDR3 comprises 17 residues. CDR3 in amino acids: CASSLGGAGAAKNIQYF. The DNA for the CDR3 is TGTGCCAGCAGCTTAGGGGGGGCGGGAGCGGCCAAAAACATTCAGTACTTC.

With respect to this clonotype: A much bigger clone sits one base away, suggesting this may be a read error. The chain has TRBV27 and TRBJ2-7, with D possibly matching TRBD1 (5 bases). Trimming pared 4 bases from V and 2 bases from J, leaving 12 bases between. This CDR3 spans 14 amino acids. Per the germline V gene, CDR1 is MNHEY and CDR2 is SMNVEV (reference sequence). CDR3 nucleotide sequence: TGTGCCAGCAGTTCCCAGACAGCCCCCTACGAGCAGTACTTC. Its translation: CASSSQTAPYEQYF.

There are many counts of this clonotype. This chain uses TRBV4-2 with TRBJ2-1; 7 nucleotides line up with TRBD2. The CDR3 runs 17 residues. J gave up 2 bases and V 0 bases, and 7 bases lay outside the gene matches. Germline V gene lookup returns CDR1 LGHNA and CDR2 YNFKEQ. CDR3 sequence: CASSQDFGGGTYNEQFF. The CDR3 region has the DNA TGTGCCAGCAGCCAAGATTTCGGGGGAGGGACCTACAATGAGCAGTTCTTC.

At least ten counts were recorded for this clonotype. The J gene is TRBJ2-7, the V gene TRBV4-1; the match to TRBD2 covers 8 bases. Germline V gene lookup returns CDR1 MGHRA and CDR2 YSYEKL. V trimming: 1 base; J trimming: 4 bases; junction bases outside the gene matches: 9. The CDR3 has 16 amino acids. CDR3 bases: TGCGCCAGCAGCCAAGGGGTCCGGACTAGCATATACGAGCAGTACTTC. Protein product: CASSQGVRTSIYEQYF.

This clonotype was seen a few times. The CDR3 region has the DNA TGTGCCAGCAGCTACCACCCAGACAGGGGACAAACTGAAGCTTTCTTT. Translating it yields CASSYHPDRGQTEAFF. The chain employs TRBV3-1 and TRBJ1-1; 8 nucleotides align to TRBD1. The length of the CDR3 is 16 residues. CDR1 and CDR2 (germline): LGHDT, YNNKEL (reference sequence). Unmatched junction bases numbered 13, after V lost 5 bases and J lost 5 bases.

This rearrangement joins TRBV20-1 to TRBJ1-4; possible D gene TRBD1, 6 bases. V shed 3 bases and J shed 8 bases, with 16 bases lying between them. The germline gives CDR1 DFQATT, CDR2 SNEGSKA (reference sequence). The CDR3 covers 14 residues. CDR3 DNA: TGCAGTGCTAGGATTCAGGGGAACCGCGAAAAACTGTTTTTT. It encodes CSARIQGNREKLFF.

This clonotype has more than one count but fewer than ten. The chain couples TRBV24-1 to TRBJ2-1; tentatively, D is TRBD1 (5 bases). Germline CDR1 and CDR2: KGHDR and SFDVKD. The length of the CDR3 is 16 residues. The V end was cut by 4 bases, the J end by 3 bases, with 15 bases between. CDR3 in amino acids: CATSEVGVFGYNEQFF. The CDR3 region has the DNA TGTGCCACCAGTGAGGTAGGGGTCTTCGGCTACAATGAGCAGTTCTTC.

The chain is built from TRBV6-5 and TRBJ2-2; no definite D call. The germline V gene has CDR1 MNHEY and CDR2 SVGAGI. The V and J ends lost 2 bases and 4 bases respectively, with 11 bases between them. The CDR3 spans 15 residues. CDR3 sequence (DNA): TGTGCCAGCAGTTACGACTCTTTCTCCACCGGGGAGCTGTTTTTT. Its translation is CASSYDSFSTGELFF.

The V and J genes are TRBV5-1 and TRBJ2-3; 7 nucleotides agree with TRBD2. The germline gives CDR1 SGHRS, CDR2 YFSETQ. V shed 3 bases, J shed 4 bases, and the junction held 5 bases outside the gene matches. This CDR3 region has 14 residues. CDR3 protein: CASSWGRGADTQYF. CDR3 in DNA: TGCGCCAGCAGCTGGGGACGGGGGGCAGATACGCAGTATTTT.

On this clonotype: At one end, the junction sequence differs from germline, possibly due to a read error. The chain couples TRBV20-1 to TRBJ1-1; no definite D call. CDR3 size: 14 residues. CDR1 and CDR2 (germline): DFQATT, SNEGSKA (reference sequence). CDR3 region: CNAPARGVHTEAFF. CDR3 DNA: TGCAATGCTCCGGCACGAGGCGTTCACACTGAAGCTTTCTTT.

Worth noting for this clonotype: This may stem from a read error, because a much larger clone lies one nucleotide away. The gene calls are TRBV12-3 or TRBV12-4 and TRBJ2-1; 10 bases are shared with TRBD2. There are 17 residues in the CDR3. Losses at the gene ends were 5 bases for V and 5 bases for J; bases not matched to a gene: 12. CDR3 residues: CASSQSGRAWSHNEQFF. The CDR3 nucleotides read TGTGCCAGCAGTCAGAGCGGGAGGGCCTGGTCCCACAATGAGCAGTTCTTC.

This clonotype was seen many times. The rearrangement joins TRBV5-6 to TRBJ2-1, with TRBD1 identical over 7 bases. Germline CDR1 SGHDT, CDR2 YYEEEE. The CDR3 is made up of 17 amino acids. The J segment lost 0 bases and the V segment lost 1 base, leaving 7 bases of the junction unmatched. The CDR3 DNA reads TGTGCCAGCAGCTTGCGGTGGGACAGTAGCTCCTACAATGAGCAGTTCTTC. Its translation is CASSLRWDSSSYNEQFF.

The chain recombines TRBV5-6 with TRBJ2-7; the D is unclear. The germline V gene encodes CDR1 SGHDT and CDR2 YYEEEE. V lost 2 bases to trimming and J lost 5 bases, with 14 bases between them. This CDR3 is 14 amino acids long. The CDR3 protein is CASSLWSPRDEQYF. The CDR3 DNA is TGTGCCAGCAGCTTATGGTCGCCCCGGGACGAGCAGTACTTC.

This clonotype was picked up a small number of times. The chain joins TRBV5-1 to TRBJ2-7; no reliable D call. There are 15 residues in the CDR3. V was cut by 4 bases and J by 3 bases, with 17 bases left in between. The germline V gene encodes CDR1 SGHRS and CDR2 YFSETQ. For the CDR3, the DNA is TGCGCCAGCAGCCCGGTTCCCCTCAAAAACTACGAGCAGTACTTC. Its protein is CASSPVPLKNYEQYF.

This clonotype was seen many times. This sequence joins TRBV5-4 and TRBJ2-1; no clear D. Trimming left V 4 bases short and J 9 bases short, with 23 bases between. Germline CDR1 and CDR2: SGHNT and YYREEE (reference sequence). The CDR3 extends over 16 amino acids. CDR3 protein: CASSLPGRSPTFEQFF. CDR3 DNA: TGTGCCAGCAGCCTGCCCGGGCGAAGCCCCACTTTTGAGCAGTTCTTC.

The rearrangement links TRBV7-9 to TRBJ1-2; D is ambiguous. From germline, CDR1 is SEHNR and CDR2 FQNEAQ (reference sequence). CDR3 size: 14 residues. V lost 1 base and J 8 bases, leaving 14 bases between the germline ends. CDR3 nucleotide sequence: TGTGCCAGCAGCTTAGATGTTGCGGCCCCAGGCTACACCTTC. Its protein product is CASSLDVAAPGYTF.

This clonotype was observed a few times. The chain joins TRBV10-2 to TRBJ2-7; 10 bases are a match to TRBD2. J lost 3 bases, V lost 2 bases, and 10 bases had no gene match. The CDR3 runs 17 residues. The germline gives CDR1 WSHSY, CDR2 SAAADI. This CDR3 reads CASSEGWRTSGLYEQYF. CDR3 DNA sequence: TGCGCCAGCAGTGAGGGATGGAGGACTAGCGGCCTCTACGAGCAGTACTTC.

This clonotype was seen many times. The CDR3 loop is CASSPGTSQETQYF. The CDR3 region has the DNA TGTGCCAGCAGCCCTGGGACTTCCCAAGAGACCCAGTACTTC. The chain recombines TRBV7-9 with TRBJ2-5, with TRBD2 as a possible D gene (6 bases). Trimming pared 5 bases from V and 1 base from J, leaving 11 bases between. The CDR3 has 14 amino acids. Germline V gives CDR1 SEHNR, CDR2 FQNEAQ (reference sequence). Combining the CDR3 with reference TRBV7-9 and TRBJ2-5 gives the whole variable domain DTGVSQNPRHKITKRGQNVTFRCDPISEHNRLYWYRQTLGQGPEFLTYFQNEAQLEKSRLLSDRFSAERPKGSFSTLEIQRTEQGDSAMYLCASSPGTSQETQYFGPGTRLLVL.

V is TRBV5-1 and J is TRBJ2-1, with unresolved D. Looked up from germline, CDR1 is SGHRS and CDR2 is YFSETQ. The V end was cut by 3 bases, the J end by 8 bases, with 15 bases between. CDR3 length: 14 residues. CDR3 sequence (DNA): TGCGCCAGCAGCTGGCACCCCGTGGCCCATGAGCAGTTCTTC. Amino acids: CASSWHPVAHEQFF.

This clonotype was seen ten or more times. This sequence joins TRBV6-5 and TRBJ1-4; D remains unclear. V lost 7 bases, J lost 5 bases, and 14 bases lay in between. Germline V gene lookup returns CDR1 MNHEY and CDR2 SVGAGI. The CDR3 extends over 14 amino acids. The CDR3 spells CASNPGFVNEKLFF. CDR3 sequence (DNA): TGTGCCAGCAATCCGGGATTCGTAAATGAAAAACTGTTTTTT.

Many counts were recorded for this clonotype. The chain combines TRBV20-1 with TRBJ2-1, with 8 positions matching TRBD2. This CDR3 comprises 15 residues. J gave up 7 bases and V 0 bases, and 8 bases lay outside the gene matches. Germline V gene sequence: CDR1 DFQATT, CDR2 SNEGSKA (reference sequence). This CDR3 reads CSARDPGTSQNEQFF. The CDR3 DNA is TGCAGTGCTAGAGATCCCGGGACTAGTCAAAATGAGCAGTTCTTC.

This clonotype was found a few times. The chain has TRBV10-3 and TRBJ1-5; 9 bases are a match to TRBD1. With V trimmed by 2 bases and J by 3 bases, 2 bases remained unmatched. This CDR3 is built from 15 residues. The V gene's germline CDR1 is ENHRY and CDR2 SYGVKD. CDR3 in amino acids: CAISEGTGNNQPQHF. In DNA, the CDR3 is TGTGCCATCAGTGAGGGGACAGGGAACAATCAGCCCCAGCATTTT.